Following are 32 T cell receptor beta chains from one sample sequenced in a study of Ad26.COV2.S vaccination and SARS-CoV-2 variants. The treatment: around 19 received Ad26.COV2.S at low or high dose, single or two shots; about 5 received placebo; per-sample allocation not given. Collection of samples fell on day 63 after the first vaccine or placebo injection. Using immunoSEQ multiplex PCR, the repertoire was profiled, and TCRdb retains in-frame clones only, with some absent. The sample has over 400,000 clones, roughly 89% seen once; the top ten hold around 2.5%. Here the sequenced sample was peripheral blood, taken in a trial of Ad26.COV2.S vaccine versus placebo. The receptor set was obtained from a person between 18 and 59 years old who received the Ad26.COV2.S COVID-19 vaccine or a placebo.

The chain combines TRBV18 with TRBJ1-2; 7 bases align to TRBD1. The trim removed 3 bases at V and 2 bases at J, leaving 3 bases unmatched. The germline V gene encodes CDR1 KGHSH and CDR2 LQKENI. The CDR3 loop spans 14 amino acids. The CDR3 loop is CASSPLTGNYGYTF. The CDR3 DNA sequence: TGTGCCAGCTCACCTTTGACAGGGAACTATGGCTACACCTTC. Complete variable domain (other parts from reference TRBV18 and TRBJ1-2): NAGVMQNPRHLVRRRGQEARLRCSPMKGHSHVYWYRQLPEEGLKFMVYLQKENIIDESGMPKERFSAEFPKEGPSILRIQQVVRGDSAAYFCASSPLTGNYGYTFGSGTRLTVV.

As regards this clone: Other DNA sequences in this sample translate to the same CDR3. The V call is TRBV29-1, the J call TRBJ1-1, with D possibly TRBD1 on 5 matching bases. Germline CDR1 is SQVTM and CDR2 is ANQGSEA. With 6 bases removed from V and 4 bases from J, the gap between germline ends came to 6 bases. The CDR3 has 10 amino acids. The DNA for the CDR3 is TGCAGCGTGGGGGGCACTGAAGCTTTCTTT. Its translation is CSVGGTEAFF. Looking up the rest from reference TRBV29-1 and TRBJ1-1 gives the full variable domain: SAVISQKPSRDICQRGTSLTIQCQVDSQVTMMFWYRQQPGQSLTLIATANQGSEATYESGFVIDKFPISRPNLTFSTLTVSNMSPEDSSIYLCSVGGTEAFFGQGTRLTVV.

V gene TRBV7-9 combines with J gene TRBJ1-4; 8 nucleotides align to TRBD1. This CDR3 is 18 amino acids long. The V gene's germline CDR1 is SEHNR and CDR2 FQNEAQ (reference sequence). Germline trimming cut 1 base from V and 0 bases from J; bases unmatched to any gene: 7. CDR3 nucleotide sequence: TGTGCCAGCAGCTTAGTCTGGACAGGGAGTCCAACTAATGAAAAACTGTTTTTT. It is translated as CASSLVWTGSPTNEKLFF.

V usage is TRBV18 and J usage is TRBJ2-2; D uncertain. Looked up from germline, CDR1 is KGHSH and CDR2 is LQKENI. The CDR3 runs 15 residues. V was trimmed by 0 bases and J by 4 bases, leaving 9 bases between them. The chain's CDR3 is CASSPPNRSTGELFF. As DNA, the CDR3 is TGTGCCAGCTCACCACCTAATCGTAGCACCGGGGAGCTGTTTTTT.

This CDR3 reads CASSIIRGGTEAFF. The CDR3, as DNA: TGTGCCAGTAGTATCATCAGGGGAGGCACTGAAGCTTTCTTT. This chain uses TRBV19 with TRBJ1-1; weak D call: TRBD1 (6 bases). Trimming removed 3 bases at V and 4 bases at J, with 12 bases between. Germline V lookup: CDR1 LNHDA, CDR2 SQIVND (reference sequence). The CDR3 loop spans 14 amino acids.

This clone is a singleton in its sample. The chain joins TRBV30 to TRBJ1-1; unclear D gene. CDR1 and CDR2 (germline): GTSNPN, SVGIG (reference sequence). The germline V and J ends were trimmed by 0 bases and 1 base, with 12 bases remaining between them. CDR3 length equals 15 residues. The CDR3 nucleotides read TGTGCCTGGAGTGTATTACCTGGAGGGAACACTGAAGCTTTCTTT. It encodes CAWSVLPGGNTEAFF.

This clone was counted once. The CDR3 region is CASSLMAGELFF. CDR3 in DNA: TGTGCCAGCAGCTTGATGGCCGGGGAGCTGTTTTTT. This chain uses TRBV5-4 with TRBJ2-2, with unresolved D. The V gene lost 1 base and the J gene lost 6 bases, with 4 bases spanning the gap. The CDR3 has 12 amino acids. CDR1 and CDR2 (germline): SGHNT, YYREEE (reference sequence).

This clone was picked up one time. The V gene is TRBV18, the J gene TRBJ2-1, with D possibly matching TRBD1 (7 bases). V lost 1 base, J lost 12 bases, and 19 bases lay in between. The CDR3 runs 15 residues. Germline loops: CDR1 KGHSH, CDR2 LQKENI. As DNA, the CDR3 is TGTGCCAGCTCACCACGCGCAGGGGGGAATGAGAGGCAGTTCTTC. It yields the protein CASSPRAGGNERQFF.

The V and J genes are TRBV25-1 and TRBJ2-3, with D perhaps TRBD2 (6 bases). The germline V gene encodes CDR1 MGHDK and CDR2 SYGVNS. Deletions cut 7 bases from V and 5 bases from J, with 16 bases between. There are 14 residues in the CDR3. Here the CDR3 DNA reads TGTGCCAGCACTAAGGACGGGGGTGGAGATACGCAGTATTTT. This translates into CASTKDGGGDTQYF.

The chain is built from TRBV20-1 and TRBJ1-4; weak D call: TRBD1 (6 bases). Germline V gene data show CDR1 as DFQATT and CDR2 as SNEGSKA (reference sequence). This CDR3 comprises 13 residues. Deletions cut 3 bases from V and 8 bases from J, with 13 bases between. The DNA for the CDR3 is TGCAGTGCTAGTGGGAGGGGGAGGGAAAAACTGTTTTTT. Protein sequence: CSASGRGREKLFF.

This chain uses TRBV28 with TRBJ1-2, with 8 bases identical to TRBD1. The CDR3 loop spans 16 amino acids. Trimming cost V 6 bases and J 5 bases; bases outside gene matches: 14. Germline V CDR1 and CDR2: MDHEN, SYDVKM. The CDR3 is CASRPLRTGTRYGYTF. The CDR3 coding sequence is TGTGCCAGCAGGCCTTTGCGGACAGGGACTAGGTATGGCTACACCTTC.

The chain combines TRBV19 with TRBJ1-4; 9 nucleotides line up with TRBD1. The CDR3 sequence is 16 residues long. The junction had 14 bases not matched to a gene; V was cut back by 10 bases and J by 5 bases. Germline V lookup: CDR1 LNHDA, CDR2 SQIVND (reference sequence). DNA of the CDR3: TGTGCCACCTCCCGTCGGAGGGGGACAGGGAATGAAAAACTGTTTTTT. Protein product: CATSRRRGTGNEKLFF.

This clone has only one observation. This sequence joins TRBV7-9 and TRBJ2-2; tentative D call: TRBD1 (5 bases). V was trimmed by 10 bases and J by 1 base, leaving 7 bases between them. The CDR3 totals 12 residues. Germline V gene data show CDR1 as SEHNR and CDR2 as FQNEAQ (reference sequence). The CDR3 sequence is CATGQNTGELFF. DNA for the CDR3: TGTGCCACTGGACAGAACACCGGGGAGCTGTTTTTT. The entire variable domain, with the rest obtained from reference TRBV7-9 and TRBJ2-2, is as follows: DTGVSQNPRHKITKRGQNVTFRCDPISEHNRLYWYRQTLGQGPEFLTYFQNEAQLEKSRLLSDRFSAERPKGSFSTLEIQRTEQGDSAMYLCATGQNTGELFFGEGSRLTVL.

V gene TRBV7-9 combines with J gene TRBJ1-3, with 9 nucleotides matching TRBD1. V trimming: 5 bases; J trimming: 0 bases; junction bases outside the gene matches: 8. This CDR3 comprises 17 residues. CDR1 and CDR2 from the germline V gene are SEHNR and FQNEAQ (reference sequence). This chain's CDR3 is CASSVGQGKDSGNTIYF. The DNA for the CDR3 is TGTGCCAGCAGCGTGGGACAGGGTAAAGACTCTGGAAACACCATATATTTT.

V usage is TRBV5-6 and J usage is TRBJ2-5, with 16 bases lining up with TRBD2. The CDR3 runs to 17 residues. Germline V CDR1 and CDR2: SGHDT, YYEEEE. V was pared by 2 bases and J by 6 bases, with 7 bases of the junction left unmatched. CDR3 nucleotides: TGTGCCAGCAGCTTCGGGACTAGCGGGGGGGCGGTGAAGACCCAGTACTTC. Its translation: CASSFGTSGGAVKTQYF.

CDR3 sequence reads: CASSLVVPGGAAYF. As DNA, the CDR3 is TGTGCCAGCAGTTTAGTCGTTCCAGGGGGCGCCGCGTACTTC. This sequence joins TRBV28 and TRBJ2-5; 8 nucleotides agree with TRBD1. V lost 2 bases to trimming and J lost 13 bases; unmatched junction nucleotides: 12. CDR1 MDHEN and CDR2 SYDVKM come from the germline V gene. This CDR3 contains 14 residues.

Comments on this clone: The same CDR3 also results from other DNA sequences found in this sample. The chain combines TRBV6-2 or TRBV6-3 with TRBJ1-6, with D possibly matching TRBD1 (5 bases). Germline CDR1 and CDR2: MNHEY and SVGEGT. V was shortened by 0 bases and J by 0 bases, with 6 bases between the two germline ends. The CDR3 consists of 16 residues. CDR3 loop: CASSYSRGSYNSPLHF. CDR3 DNA: TGTGCCAGCAGTTACTCGAGGGGCTCCTATAATTCACCCCTCCACTTT.

The V gene is TRBV4-2, the J gene TRBJ2-3, with 14 bases that match TRBD2. Germline loops: CDR1 LGHNA, CDR2 YNFKEQ. The length of the CDR3 is 20 residues. V shed 0 bases and J 2 bases; nucleotides not matched to a gene: 10. The CDR3 here is CASSQDMGLAGERFTDTQYF. The CDR3 nucleotides read TGTGCCAGCAGCCAAGATATGGGACTAGCGGGGGAAAGGTTCACAGATACGCAGTATTTT.

V gene TRBV5-4 combines with J gene TRBJ2-3; TRBD2 aligns across 9 bases. This CDR3 is built from 15 residues. Trimming at V came to 4 bases and at J to 5 bases, leaving 8 bases not matched to a gene. Germline V gene data show CDR1 as SGHNT and CDR2 as YYREEE (reference sequence). The chain's CDR3 is CASSLRAGGGDTQYF. The CDR3 bases are TGTGCCAGCAGCCTTCGAGCGGGGGGAGGAGATACGCAGTATTTT. The complete variable domain, with remaining parts taken from reference TRBV5-4 and TRBJ2-3, reads ETGVTQSPTHLIKTRGQQVTLRCSSQSGHNTVSWYQQALGQGPQFIFQYYREEENGRGNFPPRFSGLQFPNYSSELNVNALELDDSALYLCASSLRAGGGDTQYFGPGTRLTVL.

This rearrangement joins TRBV5-8 to TRBJ1-5, with D perhaps matching TRBD1 (5 bases). The V end lost 0 bases, the J end lost 6 bases, and 13 bases lay between the germline ends. The V gene's germline CDR1 is SGHTS and CDR2 YDEGEE. The CDR3 loop spans 15 amino acids. This chain's CDR3 is CASSLGRPGGQPQHF. The CDR3 DNA reads as TGTGCCAGCAGCTTGGGACGACCGGGGGGTCAGCCCCAGCATTTT.

The rearrangement uses TRBV19 and TRBJ1-5; D unresolved. V was clipped by 0 bases and J by 6 bases, with 6 bases between them. Germline loops: CDR1 LNHDA, CDR2 SQIVND (reference sequence). CDR3 length equals 13 residues. The CDR3 DNA follows: TGTGCCAGTAGTATAGATCAAACTCAGCCCCAGCATTTT. Residues: CASSIDQTQPQHF.

The gene calls are TRBV6-2 or TRBV6-3 and TRBJ2-7; 7 positions agree with TRBD2. Germline assignment: CDR1 MNHEY and CDR2 SVGEGT. The CDR3 consists of 14 residues. V trimming: 7 bases; J trimming: 2 bases; junction bases outside the gene matches: 8. CDR3 sequence reads: CASTPGGGTYEQYF. CDR3 nucleotide sequence: TGTGCCAGCACCCCTGGCGGGGGAACCTACGAGCAGTACTTC.

J is TRBJ1-1 and V is TRBV18; D remains unclear. The CDR3 loop spans 15 amino acids. Between the trimmed V and J ends, which lost 0 bases and 4 bases, there was a span of 12 bases. Germline V gives CDR1 KGHSH, CDR2 LQKENI. The CDR3 sequence: CASSPPAMVGTEAFF. CDR3 coding DNA: TGTGCCAGCTCACCACCGGCGATGGTGGGCACTGAAGCTTTCTTT.

V and J are TRBV30 and TRBJ2-3; possible D gene TRBD2, 6 bases. Germline lookup yields CDR1 GTSNPN and CDR2 SVGIG (reference sequence). This CDR3 has 12 residues. Trimming shortened V by 2 bases and J by 8 bases, and 11 bases separated the two germline ends. This chain's CDR3 is CAWSKTAGTQYF. CDR3 DNA sequence: TGTGCCTGGAGTAAGACAGCGGGTACGCAGTATTTT. Using reference TRBV30 and TRBJ2-3 for the parts outside the CDR3, the full variable domain is SQTIHQWPATLVQPVGSPLSLECTVEGTSNPNLYWYRQAAGRGLQLLFYSVGIGQISSEVPQNLSASRPQDRQFILSSKKLLLSDSGFYLCAWSKTAGTQYFGPGTRLTVL.

This clone was recorded once. The gene calls are TRBV5-4 and TRBJ1-2, with D hard to call. CDR3 size: 15 residues. CDR1 and CDR2 (germline): SGHNT, YYREEE (reference sequence). V lost 0 bases and J lost 1, with 10 bases in between. The CDR3 DNA is TGTGCCAGCAGCTTGGTTGCCAGAGATAACTATGGCTACACCTTC. Amino acids: CASSLVARDNYGYTF.

The chain links TRBV19 to TRBJ1-5; no firm D call. Germline V gene sequence: CDR1 LNHDA, CDR2 SQIVND (reference sequence). There are 17 residues in the CDR3. The V and J ends lost 7 bases and 7 bases respectively, with 26 bases between them. The CDR3 spells CASNPVFTSGDNQPQHF. CDR3 DNA: TGTGCCAGTAATCCCGTGTTTACGTCCGGGGATAACCAGCCCCAGCATTTT.

CDR3 sequence: CASRRRAGPTDTQYF. In nucleotides, the CDR3 is TGTGCCAGCAGGCGGCGGGCAGGGCCGACAGATACGCAGTATTTT. The J gene is TRBJ2-3, the V gene TRBV5-8; D could derive from TRBD1 or TRBD2 (5 bases each). V shed 5 bases and J shed 3 bases, with 16 bases lying between them. CDR3 length equals 15 residues. CDR1 and CDR2 from the germline V gene are SGHTS and YDEGEE.

The chain is built from TRBV7-6 and TRBJ2-2; 7 bases agree with TRBD2. Trimming cost V 5 bases and J 7 bases; bases outside gene matches: 13. CDR3 length: 16 residues. Per the germline V gene, CDR1 is SGHVS and CDR2 is FNYEAQ. CDR3 DNA sequence: TGTGCCAGCAGCAAGCCCCGGGGGGTCACCAACGGGGAGCTGTTTTTT. Its protein is CASSKPRGVTNGELFF.

This clone came up once. The J gene is TRBJ2-3, the V gene TRBV7-9, with 8 bases that match TRBD2. This CDR3 is built from 15 residues. Looked up from germline, CDR1 is SEHNR and CDR2 is FQNEAQ (reference sequence). V shed 5 bases and J 4 bases; nucleotides not matched to a gene: 8. The CDR3 reads CASSLGLAGPDTQYF. DNA of the CDR3: TGTGCCAGCAGCCTCGGACTAGCTGGGCCAGATACGCAGTATTTT.

The chain joins TRBV6-2 or TRBV6-3 to TRBJ1-4, with 8 positions matching TRBD1. This CDR3 region has 16 residues. The junction had 10 bases not matched to a gene; V was cut back by 2 bases and J by 8 bases. CDR1 and CDR2 (germline): MNHEY, SVGEGT. The CDR3 DNA reads as TGTGCCAGCAGTTACCCGACGGGACAGGCGGAGGAAAAACTGTTTTTT. This gives the protein CASSYPTGQAEEKLFF.

This clone came up a few times. The junction departs from germline at one end; a sequencing error may be responsible. The rearrangement links TRBV2 to TRBJ1-6; D unclear. The CDR3 has 13 residues. Germline V gene lookup returns CDR1 SNHLY and CDR2 FYNNEI. CDR3 residues: CASNRGYSSPLHF. The CDR3 DNA is TGTGCCAGCAACCGGGGTTATAGTTCACCCCTCCACTTT.

The CDR3 here is CSAEGRQATGELFF. CDR3 nucleotide sequence: TGCAGCGCCGAGGGTAGACAGGCAACCGGGGAGCTGTTTTTT. This chain joins TRBV29-1 and TRBJ2-2, with D possibly being TRBD1 (6 bases). The CDR3 sequence is 14 residues long. Germline CDR1 and CDR2: SQVTM and ANQGSEA. V was cut by 7 bases and J by 5 bases, with 17 bases left in between.